Listed below are T cell receptor beta chains from one sample, sequenced in a study of T cells after yellow fever vaccination. Each CDR3 protein gets one entry after TCRdb re-called the 5' RACE reads with MiXCR. The sample has 340,000 or so distinct CDR3 sequences, under 15% seen once. The specimen was CD4+ T cells sorted from PBMCs, collected 15 days after the yellow fever booster vaccination. The receptors here all came from a young man who received the YFV17D yellow fever vaccine. Each CDR3 is given with its conserved first and last residue. Fields, in order: clone size, V gene, D gene, J gene, CDR3 protein, CDR3 DNA. D genes are given only for firm matches. Part of the rows lack a size; the others show once, few, many or a class for expanded clones.

abundance: few
v_gene: TRBV2
d_gene: TRBD1
j_gene: TRBJ2-7
CDR3aa: CASRTGVEQYF
CDR3nt: TGTGCCAGCCGGACAGGGGTCGAGCAGTACTTC

abundance: .
v_gene: TRBV9
d_gene: TRBD1
j_gene: TRBJ1-1
CDR3aa: CASSEYRGWRMNTEAFF
CDR3nt: TGTGCCAGCAGCGAATACAGGGGGTGGAGAATGAACACTGAAGCTTTCTTT

abundance: once
v_gene: TRBV12-3/TRBV12-4
d_gene: TRBD1
j_gene: TRBJ2-3
CDR3aa: CASIDREQGDTQYF
CDR3nt: TGTGCCAGCATCGACAGGGAGCAGGGAGATACGCAGTATTTT

abundance: many
v_gene: TRBV20-1
d_gene: TRBD1
j_gene: TRBJ2-7
CDR3aa: CSARRQGAGEQYF
CDR3nt: TGCAGTGCTAGAAGACAGGGGGCAGGGGAGCAGTACTTC

abundance: .
v_gene: TRBV4-1
d_gene: .
j_gene: TRBJ1-6
CDR3aa: CASSRVPTGYYSPLHF
CDR3nt: TGCGCCAGCAGCCGAGTACCCACAGGGTACTATTCACCCCTCCACTTT

abundance: .
v_gene: TRBV21-1
d_gene: .
j_gene: TRBJ1-5
CDR3aa: CASSKDPGGFGQPQHF
CDR3nt: TGTGCCAGCAGCAAAGACCCAGGGGGCTTCGGTCAGCCCCAGCATTTT

abundance: .
v_gene: TRBV5-1
d_gene: TRBD1
j_gene: TRBJ2-3
CDR3aa: CASSLAQGPDTQYF
CDR3nt: TGCGCCAGCAGCTTGGCACAGGGGCCAGATACGCAGTATTTT

abundance: .
v_gene: TRBV7-2
d_gene: .
j_gene: TRBJ2-5
CDR3aa: CASSLARDFSSRQETQYF
CDR3nt: TGTGCCAGCAGCTTAGCCCGGGACTTCTCAAGCCGCCAAGAGACCCAGTACTTC

abundance: many
v_gene: TRBV7-6
d_gene: .
j_gene: TRBJ2-5
CDR3aa: CASSLAQKSETQYF
CDR3nt: TGTGCCAGCAGCTTAGCGCAGAAATCGGAGACCCAGTACTTC

abundance: many
v_gene: TRBV6-1
d_gene: .
j_gene: TRBJ1-1
CDR3aa: CASSPARRGTEAFF
CDR3nt: TGTGCCAGCAGCCCAGCGCGGCGAGGGACTGAAGCTTTCTTT

abundance: .
v_gene: TRBV28
d_gene: .
j_gene: TRBJ2-4
CDR3aa: CASSPGAPHIQYF
CDR3nt: TGTGCCAGCAGTCCCGGCGCACCCCACATTCAGTACTTC

abundance: .
v_gene: TRBV11-1
d_gene: .
j_gene: TRBJ2-1
CDR3aa: CASSATLGNEQFF
CDR3nt: TGTGCCAGCAGCGCGACACTAGGCAATGAGCAGTTCTTC

abundance: few
v_gene: TRBV5-1
d_gene: .
j_gene: TRBJ2-2
CDR3aa: CASSLLTTLRGELFF
CDR3nt: TGCGCCAGCAGCTTACTCACCACCCTCAGGGGGGAGCTGTTTTTT

abundance: few
v_gene: TRBV2
d_gene: TRBD1
j_gene: TRBJ1-4
CDR3aa: CASSRQGTGEKLFF
CDR3nt: TGTGCCAGCAGTAGACAGGGGACGGGCGAAAAACTGTTTTTT

abundance: few
v_gene: TRBV7-3
d_gene: TRBD1
j_gene: TRBJ2-3
CDR3aa: CASSPGQVRDTQYF
CDR3nt: TGTGCCAGCAGCCCGGGACAGGTCAGAGATACGCAGTATTTT

abundance: .
v_gene: TRBV7-8
d_gene: .
j_gene: TRBJ1-5
CDR3aa: CASSLEGVLVHGNQPQHF
CDR3nt: TGTGCCAGCAGCTTGGAAGGGGTTTTGGTGCATGGCAATCAGCCCCAGCATTTT

abundance: .
v_gene: TRBV3-1
d_gene: TRBD2
j_gene: TRBJ2-3
CDR3aa: CASSQGSAGGPYF
CDR3nt: TGTGCCAGCAGCCAAGGATCAGCGGGGGGACCGTATTTT